This is a list of T cell receptor beta chains from one sample in a study of cytomegalovirus exposure and HLA in healthy donors. The method was immunoSEQ multiplex PCR; TCRdb's version includes in-frame clones alone and lacks a portion of them. The table lists some 160,000 clones, over 8% of them singletons. Material for sequencing was PBMCs. These receptors were taken from a male donor in good health and CMV-seronegative. Both conserved end residues are part of each CDR3. D genes are given only for firm matches. A clone size is listed for some rows: how often the clone was seen (once, few, many), or a class if it is expanded.

NA | TRBJ2-1 | few | TRBV6-1 | CASRVPGTGEQFF | TGTGCCAGCAGGGTCCCGGGCACGGGAGAGCAGTTCTTC
TRBD1 | TRBJ1-1 | NA | TRBV27 | CASSLKDRVQAFF | TGTGCCAGCAGTTTAAAGGACAGGGTCCAAGCTTTCTTT
TRBD1 | TRBJ1-5 | NA | TRBV4-1 | CASSPGPGQAFSPQHF | TGCGCCAGCAGCCCAGGGCCGGGACAGGCTTTTTCGCCCCAGCATTTT
NA | TRBJ2-1 | NA | TRBV2 | CATLRGGNEQFF | TGTGCCACCCTCCGTGGGGGGAATGAGCAGTTCTTC
TRBD2 | TRBJ2-7 | few | TRBV9 | CASSAGWREGSYEQYF | TGTGCCAGCAGCGCCGGGTGGAGGGAGGGGTCCTACGAGCAGTACTTC
TRBD1 | TRBJ2-2 | few | TRBV9 | CASSHGQVNTGELFF | TGTGCCAGCTCCCATGGACAGGTGAACACCGGGGAGCTGTTTTTT
TRBD1 | TRBJ2-5 | once | TRBV28 | CASSHRGKGETQYF | TGTGCCAGCAGTCACAGGGGGAAGGGGGAGACCCAGTACTTC
NA | TRBJ1-1 | few | TRBV5-1 | CASSLGGQFFMNTEAFF | TGCGCCAGCAGCTTGGGAGGGCAGTTTTTCATGAACACTGAAGCTTTCTTT
TRBD2 | TRBJ2-7 | NA | TRBV7-9 | CASSFGGSGYEQYF | TGTGCCAGCAGCTTTGGCGGGAGCGGGTACGAGCAGTACTTC
TRBD2 | TRBJ2-7 | few | TRBV7-2 | CASSLSGGTPYEQYF | TGTGCCAGCAGCTTATCGGGAGGGACACCCTACGAGCAGTACTTC
NA | TRBJ2-5 | NA | TRBV29-1 | CSVEDRVMLSTVETQYF | TGCAGCGTTGAAGATCGGGTCATGCTCTCCACCGTGGAGACCCAGTACTTC
TRBD1 | TRBJ2-7 | NA | TRBV28 | CASSIPPPGTGGGRIPYEQYF | TGTGCCAGCAGTATCCCACCGCCCGGGACAGGGGGCGGAAGGATCCCCTACGAGCAGTACTTC
NA | TRBJ2-7 | NA | TRBV19 | CASSTGGRTYEQYF | TGTGCCAGTAGTACCGGCGGCAGGACATACGAGCAGTACTTC
NA | TRBJ1-2 | NA | TRBV6-5 | CASSYKQSPPYGYTF | TGTGCCAGCAGTTATAAACAGTCGCCACCCTATGGCTACACCTTC
NA | TRBJ1-1 | NA | TRBV7-2 | CASSARGGPTEAFF | TGTGCCAGCTCCGCGAGGGGAGGGCCCACTGAAGCTTTCTTT
NA | TRBJ1-2 | few | TRBV5-1 | CASSLTGDNYGYTF | TGCGCCAGCAGTTTGACAGGCGATAACTATGGCTACACCTTC
TRBD2 | TRBJ2-5 | few | TRBV9 | CASSPGTSGLQETQYF | TGTGCCAGCAGCCCAGGGACTAGCGGGTTGCAAGAGACCCAGTACTTC
NA | TRBJ1-2 | NA | TRBV12-5 | CASGLGGILDGSTF | TGTGCTAGTGGTTTGGGGGGTATACTAGATGGCTCCACCTTC
TRBD2 | TRBJ2-1 | few | TRBV19 | CASGGGSSYNEQFF | TGTGCCTCGGGCGGGGGGTCCTCCTACAATGAGCAGTTCTTC
NA | TRBJ1-1 | few | TRBV30 | CASERGGEAFF | TGTGCCTCGGAACGGGGAGGGGAAGCTTTCTTT
NA | TRBJ1-2 | NA | TRBV10-3 | CAIRPQGSDGYTF | TGTGCCATCAGACCCCAGGGATCGGATGGCTACACCTTC
NA | TRBJ1-4 | few | TRBV7-9 | CASSLEGVRGEKLFF | TGTGCCAGCAGCTTAGAAGGTGTGAGGGGGGAAAAACTGTTTTTT
TRBD1 | TRBJ1-5 | few | TRBV7-2 | CASSWEGQGYQPQHF | TGTGCCAGCAGCTGGGAAGGACAGGGCTATCAGCCCCAGCATTTT
TRBD1 | TRBJ2-5 | NA | TRBV9 | CASSVEGRGWETQYF | TGTGCCAGCAGCGTAGAAGGCAGGGGGTGGGAGACCCAGTACTTC
NA | TRBJ2-5 | few | TRBV5-1 | CASSLELKETQYF | TGCGCCAGCAGCTTGGAACTGAAAGAGACCCAGTACTTC
TRBD1 | TRBJ2-7 | NA | TRBV10-3 | CAMGTAYEQYF | TGTGCCATGGGGACAGCCTACGAGCAGTACTTC
NA | TRBJ1-1 | few | TRBV4-1 | CASSRYREKAEAFF | TGCGCCAGCAGCCGATACAGGGAGAAGGCTGAAGCTTTCTTT
NA | TRBJ2-1 | NA | TRBV5-8 | CASSYYRGGGFNEQFF | TGTGCCAGCAGCTATTACAGGGGGGGCGGATTCAATGAGCAGTTCTTC
NA | TRBJ2-1 | NA | TRBV7-3 | CASSLSQHWGGPNEQFF | TGTGCCAGCAGCTTATCTCAACACTGGGGGGGCCCCAATGAGCAGTTCTTC
TRBD1 | TRBJ1-3 | NA | TRBV28 | CASSLQDRPGNTIYF | TGTGCCAGCAGCTTACAGGACAGGCCCGGAAACACCATATATTTT
NA | TRBJ2-2 | few | TRBV5-1 | CASSLDRSNTGELFF | TGCGCCAGCAGCTTGGACAGATCGAACACCGGGGAGCTGTTTTTT
TRBD1 | TRBJ1-1 | few | TRBV7-9 | CASSPWTGRNTEAFF | TGTGCCAGCAGCCCGTGGACAGGTCGAAACACTGAAGCTTTCTTT
TRBD1 | TRBJ2-7 | NA | TRBV4-3 | CASGNRGSYEQYF | TGCGCCAGCGGAAACAGGGGGTCCTACGAGCAGTACTTC
NA | TRBJ2-5 | NA | TRBV7-9 | CASSAPRDIQETQYF | TGTGCCAGCAGCGCTCCCCGGGACATCCAAGAGACCCAGTACTTC
TRBD1 | TRBJ2-2 | NA | TRBV18 | CASSPGSGTGITGELFF | TGTGCCAGCTCACCGGGGTCCGGGACAGGGATCACCGGGGAGCTGTTTTTT
NA | TRBJ2-3 | few | TRBV7-2 | CASSFPYGGRDLGTQYF | TGTGCCAGCAGCTTCCCCTATGGAGGGAGAGACCTGGGTACGCAGTATTTT
TRBD2 | TRBJ2-5 | NA | TRBV9 | CASSGPLAGYSEETQYF | TGTGCCAGCAGCGGACCACTAGCGGGGTACTCCGAAGAGACCCAGTACTTC
NA | TRBJ2-1 | NA | TRBV19 | CASSIDRGRYNEQFF | TGTGCCAGTAGTATAGACAGGGGACGATACAATGAGCAGTTCTTC
NA | TRBJ1-5 | NA | TRBV6-6 | CASSYGTYSNQPQHF | TGTGCCAGCAGTTACGGGACTTATAGCAATCAGCCCCAGCATTTT
TRBD1 | TRBJ1-2 | few | TRBV28 | CASRKNRGFMNYGYTF | TGTGCCAGCAGAAAAAACAGGGGATTTATGAACTATGGCTACACCTTC
NA | TRBJ1-1 | NA | TRBV5-4 | CASSLAAGHTEAFF | TGTGCCAGCAGCTTGGCGGCAGGGCACACTGAAGCTTTCTTT
TRBD1 | TRBJ2-1 | NA | TRBV7-3 | CASSFTGGSYNEQFF | TGTGCCAGCAGCTTTACAGGGGGCTCCTACAATGAGCAGTTCTTC
TRBD2 | TRBJ2-3 | few | TRBV9 | CASSVSGGRTDTQYF | TGTGCCAGCAGCGTTAGCGGGGGTAGGACAGATACGCAGTATTTT
NA | TRBJ2-1 | NA | TRBV5-1 | CASSLGRRGYEQFF | TGCGCCAGCAGCTTGGGGCGTCGAGGCTATGAGCAGTTCTTC
TRBD1 | TRBJ2-2 | NA | TRBV7-2 | CASKGQGFTGELFF | TGTGCCAGCAAAGGACAGGGGTTTACCGGGGAGCTGTTTTTT